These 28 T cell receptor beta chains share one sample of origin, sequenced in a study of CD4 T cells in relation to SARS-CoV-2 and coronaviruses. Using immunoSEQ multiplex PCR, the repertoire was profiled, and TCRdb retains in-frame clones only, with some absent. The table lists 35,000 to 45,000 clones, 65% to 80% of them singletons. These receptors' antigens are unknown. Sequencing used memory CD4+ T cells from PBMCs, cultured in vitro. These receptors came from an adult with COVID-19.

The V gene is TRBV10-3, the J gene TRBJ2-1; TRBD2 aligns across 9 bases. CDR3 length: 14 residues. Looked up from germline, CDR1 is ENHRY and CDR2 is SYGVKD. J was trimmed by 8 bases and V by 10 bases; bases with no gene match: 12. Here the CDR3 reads CATQGREGRDEQFF. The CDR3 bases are TGTGCCACCCAGGGGCGGGAGGGCCGAGATGAGCAGTTCTTC.

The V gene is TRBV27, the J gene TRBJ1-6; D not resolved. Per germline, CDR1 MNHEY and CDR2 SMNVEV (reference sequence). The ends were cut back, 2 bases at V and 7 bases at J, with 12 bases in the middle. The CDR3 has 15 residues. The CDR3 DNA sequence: TGTGCCAGCAGTTTAACGGACGGGTGGAATTCACCCCTCCACTTT. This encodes CASSLTDGWNSPLHF.

The CDR3 region has the DNA TGTGCCAGTAGTACTCGGCGGGAGTTGTACAATGAGCAGTTCTTC. This sequence encodes CASSTRRELYNEQFF. The V gene is TRBV19, the J gene TRBJ2-1, with 7 bases matching TRBD2. CDR3 length equals 15 residues. The V gene end was trimmed by 4 bases and the J gene end by 4 bases; junction bases not matched to a gene: 7. CDR1 and CDR2 (germline): LNHDA, SQIVND (reference sequence).

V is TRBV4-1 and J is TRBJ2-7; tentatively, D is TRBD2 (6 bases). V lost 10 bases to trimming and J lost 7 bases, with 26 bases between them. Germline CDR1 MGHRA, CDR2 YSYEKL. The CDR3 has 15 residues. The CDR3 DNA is TGCGCCACATCCGGGACTCCCCTCGCTTTAGAAGAGCAGTACTTC. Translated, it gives CATSGTPLALEEQYF.

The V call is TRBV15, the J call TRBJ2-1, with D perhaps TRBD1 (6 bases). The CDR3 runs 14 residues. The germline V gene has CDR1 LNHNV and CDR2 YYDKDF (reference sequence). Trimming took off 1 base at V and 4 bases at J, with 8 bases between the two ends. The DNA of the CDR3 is TGTGCCACCAGCAGAGTGGGGGCATACAATGAGCAGTTCTTC. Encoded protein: CATSRVGAYNEQFF.

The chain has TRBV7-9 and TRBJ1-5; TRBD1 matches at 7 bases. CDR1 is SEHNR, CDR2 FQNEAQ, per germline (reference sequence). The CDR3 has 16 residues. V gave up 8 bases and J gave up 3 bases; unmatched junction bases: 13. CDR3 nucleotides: TGTGCCAGCGCCAAATCCGGACAGGTAGCCAATCAGCCCCAGCATTTT. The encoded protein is CASAKSGQVANQPQHF.

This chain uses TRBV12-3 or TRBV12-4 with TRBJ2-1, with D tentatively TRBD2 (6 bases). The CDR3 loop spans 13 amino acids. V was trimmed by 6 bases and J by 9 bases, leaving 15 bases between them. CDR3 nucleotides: TGTGCCAGCAGCCCGGGAGACATTGGTGAGCAGTTCTTC. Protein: CASSPGDIGEQFF.

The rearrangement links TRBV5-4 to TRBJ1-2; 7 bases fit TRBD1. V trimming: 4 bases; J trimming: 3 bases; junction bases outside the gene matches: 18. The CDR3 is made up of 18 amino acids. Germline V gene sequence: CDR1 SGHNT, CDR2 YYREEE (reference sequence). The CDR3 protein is CASSGLQGSGLTDYGYTF. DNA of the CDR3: TGTGCCAGCAGCGGATTACAGGGGTCGGGACTAACTGACTATGGCTACACCTTC.

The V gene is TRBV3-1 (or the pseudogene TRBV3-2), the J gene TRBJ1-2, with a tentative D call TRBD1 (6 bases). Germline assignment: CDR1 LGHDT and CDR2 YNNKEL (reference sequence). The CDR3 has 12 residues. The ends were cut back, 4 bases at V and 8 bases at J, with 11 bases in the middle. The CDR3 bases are TGTGCCAGCAGCCGGGGGCGAGAAGGCTACACCTTC. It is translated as CASSRGREGYTF.

DNA for the CDR3: TGTGCCAGCAGCGGGCGGGAGGTGTTGACCGGGGAGCTGTTTTTT. Translated: CASSGREVLTGELFF. The chain employs TRBV11-2 and TRBJ2-2; 8 bases are shared with TRBD2. Germline CDR1 reads SGHAT; CDR2 reads FQNNGV. CDR3 length: 15 residues. The trim removed 5 bases at V and 5 bases at J, leaving 7 bases unmatched.

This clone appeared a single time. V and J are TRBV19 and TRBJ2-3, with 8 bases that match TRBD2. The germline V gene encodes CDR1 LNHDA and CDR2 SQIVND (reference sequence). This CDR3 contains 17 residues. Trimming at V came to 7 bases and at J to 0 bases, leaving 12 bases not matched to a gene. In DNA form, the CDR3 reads TGTGCCAGTACCAAAGACCGCACTAGCGGCAGCACAGATACGCAGTATTTT. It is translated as CASTKDRTSGSTDTQYF.

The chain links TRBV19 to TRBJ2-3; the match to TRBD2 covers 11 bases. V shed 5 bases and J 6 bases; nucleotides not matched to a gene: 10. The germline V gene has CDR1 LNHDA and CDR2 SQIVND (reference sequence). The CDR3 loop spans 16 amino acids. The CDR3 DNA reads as TGTGCCAGTAGTTCCGCCCCCGCTAGCGGGAGGGATACGCAGTATTTT. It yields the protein CASSSAPASGRDTQYF.

The CDR3 here is CASTPSQATREKLFF. DNA for the CDR3: TGTGCCAGCACTCCCTCCCAAGCTACTAGGGAAAAACTGTTTTTT. The chain couples TRBV28 to TRBJ1-4; the D is unclear. Germline V lookup: CDR1 MDHEN, CDR2 SYDVKM. This CDR3 is built from 15 residues. The V gene lost 7 bases and the J gene lost 8 bases, with 20 bases spanning the gap.

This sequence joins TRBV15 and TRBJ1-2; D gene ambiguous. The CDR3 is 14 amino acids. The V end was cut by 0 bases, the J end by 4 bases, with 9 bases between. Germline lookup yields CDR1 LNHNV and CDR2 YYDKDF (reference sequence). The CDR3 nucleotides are TGTGCCACCAGCAGAGAGGCTCTCTCCTATGGCTACACCTTC. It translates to CATSREALSYGYTF.

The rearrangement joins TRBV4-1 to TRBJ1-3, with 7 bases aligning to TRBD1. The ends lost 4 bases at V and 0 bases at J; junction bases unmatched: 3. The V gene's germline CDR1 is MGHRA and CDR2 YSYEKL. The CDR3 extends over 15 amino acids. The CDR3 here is CASSRTGFSGNTIYF. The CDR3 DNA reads TGCGCCAGCAGCCGGACAGGTTTCTCTGGAAACACCATATATTTT.

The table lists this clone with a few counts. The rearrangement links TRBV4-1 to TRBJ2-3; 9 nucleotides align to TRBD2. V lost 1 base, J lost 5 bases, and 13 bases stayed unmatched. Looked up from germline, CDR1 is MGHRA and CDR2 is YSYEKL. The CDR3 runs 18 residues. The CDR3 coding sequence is TGCGCCAGCAGCCAAGTTTCCGGCGCGGGAGGGCCGGGAGATACGCAGTATTTT. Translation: CASSQVSGAGGPGDTQYF.

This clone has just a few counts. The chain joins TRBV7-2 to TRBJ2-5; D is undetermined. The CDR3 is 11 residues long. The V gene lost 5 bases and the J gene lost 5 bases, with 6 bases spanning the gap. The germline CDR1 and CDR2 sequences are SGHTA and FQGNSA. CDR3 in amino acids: CASSEQETQYF. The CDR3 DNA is TGTGCCAGCAGCGAACAGGAGACCCAGTACTTC.

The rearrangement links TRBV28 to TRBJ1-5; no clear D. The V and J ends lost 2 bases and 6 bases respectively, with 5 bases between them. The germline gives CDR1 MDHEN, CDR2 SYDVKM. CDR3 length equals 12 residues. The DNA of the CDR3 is TGTGCCAGCAGTTTAGGGCTTCAGCCCCAGCATTTT. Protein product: CASSLGLQPQHF.

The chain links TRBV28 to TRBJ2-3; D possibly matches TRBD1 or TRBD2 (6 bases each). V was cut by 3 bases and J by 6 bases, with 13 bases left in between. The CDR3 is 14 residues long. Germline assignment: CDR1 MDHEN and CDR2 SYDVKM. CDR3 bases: TGTGCCAGCAGTTTCCGCCTAGGGGGGGATACGCAGTATTTT. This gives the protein CASSFRLGGDTQYF. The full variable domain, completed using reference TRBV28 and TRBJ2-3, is DVKVTQSSRYLVKRTGEKVFLECVQDMDHENMFWYRQDPGLGLRLIYFSYDVKMKEKGDIPEGYSVSREKKERFSLILESASTNQTSMYLCASSFRLGGDTQYFGPGTRLTVL.

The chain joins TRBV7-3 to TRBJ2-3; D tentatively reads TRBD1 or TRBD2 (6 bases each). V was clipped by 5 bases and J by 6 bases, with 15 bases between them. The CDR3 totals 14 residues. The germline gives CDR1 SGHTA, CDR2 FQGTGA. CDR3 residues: CASSPKTGADTQYF. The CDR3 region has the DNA TGTGCCAGCAGCCCAAAGACGGGGGCGGATACGCAGTATTTT.

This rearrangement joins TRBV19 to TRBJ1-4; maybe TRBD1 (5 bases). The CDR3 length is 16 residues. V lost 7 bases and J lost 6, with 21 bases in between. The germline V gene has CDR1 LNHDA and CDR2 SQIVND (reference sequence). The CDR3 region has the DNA TGTGCCAGTACCAAATATGGGGCAGCAAAGGATGAAAAACTGTTTTTT. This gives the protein CASTKYGAAKDEKLFF.

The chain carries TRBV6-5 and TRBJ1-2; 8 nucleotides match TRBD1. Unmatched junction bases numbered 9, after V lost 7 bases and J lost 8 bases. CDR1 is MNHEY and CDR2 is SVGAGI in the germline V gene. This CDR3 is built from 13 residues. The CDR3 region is CASTVTGGVGYTF. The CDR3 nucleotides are TGTGCCAGCACTGTAACAGGGGGGGTAGGCTACACCTTC.

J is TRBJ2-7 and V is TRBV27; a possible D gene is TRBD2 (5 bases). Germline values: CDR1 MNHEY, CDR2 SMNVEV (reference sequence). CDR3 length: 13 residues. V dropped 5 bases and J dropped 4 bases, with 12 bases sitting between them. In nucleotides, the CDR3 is TGTGCCAGCAGTAAGCGGAGAGGGTACGAGCAGTACTTC. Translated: CASSKRRGYEQYF.

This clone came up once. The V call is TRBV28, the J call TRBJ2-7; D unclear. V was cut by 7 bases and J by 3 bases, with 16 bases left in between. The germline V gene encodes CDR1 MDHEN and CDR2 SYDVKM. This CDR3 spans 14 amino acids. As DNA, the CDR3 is TGTGCCAGCACCCTTCGGACGGAGAACTACGAGCAGTACTTC. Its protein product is CASTLRTENYEQYF.

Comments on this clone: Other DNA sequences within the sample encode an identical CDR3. This CDR3 reads CASSLAQGQPQHF. In DNA form, the CDR3 reads TGTGCCAGCAGTTTAGCACAGGGTCAGCCCCAGCATTTT. This chain connects TRBV12-3 or TRBV12-4 to TRBJ1-5, with D possibly TRBD1 on 6 matching bases. Trimming pared 0 bases from V and 6 bases from J, leaving 6 bases between. CDR3 length: 13 residues.

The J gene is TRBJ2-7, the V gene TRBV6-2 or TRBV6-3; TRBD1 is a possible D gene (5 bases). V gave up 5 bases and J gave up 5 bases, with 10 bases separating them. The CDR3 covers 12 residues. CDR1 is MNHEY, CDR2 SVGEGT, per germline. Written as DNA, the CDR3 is TGTGCCAGCAGTATCAGGGTTAACGAGCAGTACTTC. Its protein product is CASSIRVNEQYF.

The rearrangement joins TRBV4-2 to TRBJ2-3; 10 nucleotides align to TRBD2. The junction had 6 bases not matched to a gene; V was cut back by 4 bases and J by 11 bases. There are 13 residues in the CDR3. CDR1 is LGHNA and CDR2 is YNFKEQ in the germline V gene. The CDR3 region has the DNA TGTGCCAGCAGCCGCGGACTAGCGGAACTGCAGTATTTT. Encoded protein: CASSRGLAELQYF.

The CDR3 reads CASSVGGANTGELFF. CDR3 nucleotide sequence: TGTGCCAGCAGCGTAGGGGGTGCGAACACCGGGGAGCTGTTTTTT. The chain joins TRBV9 to TRBJ2-2; no reliable D call. CDR1 SGDLS and CDR2 YYNGEE come from the germline V gene. The CDR3 is made up of 15 amino acids. V gave up 0 bases and J gave up 0 bases, with 6 bases separating them.